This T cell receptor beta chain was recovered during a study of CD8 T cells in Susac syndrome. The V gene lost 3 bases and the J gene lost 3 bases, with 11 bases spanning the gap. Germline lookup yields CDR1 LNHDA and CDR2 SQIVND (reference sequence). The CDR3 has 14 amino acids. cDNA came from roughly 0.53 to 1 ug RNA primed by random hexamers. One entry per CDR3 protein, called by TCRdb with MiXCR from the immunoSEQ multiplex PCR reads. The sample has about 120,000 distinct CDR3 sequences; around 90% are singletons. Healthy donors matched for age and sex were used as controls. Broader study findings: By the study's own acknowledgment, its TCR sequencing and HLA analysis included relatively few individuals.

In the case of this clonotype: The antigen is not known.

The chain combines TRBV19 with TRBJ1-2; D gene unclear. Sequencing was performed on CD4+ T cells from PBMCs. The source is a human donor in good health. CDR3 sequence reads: CASSIGGIDYGYTF. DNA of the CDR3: TGTGCCAGTAGTATCGGCGGGATCGACTATGGCTACACCTTC.